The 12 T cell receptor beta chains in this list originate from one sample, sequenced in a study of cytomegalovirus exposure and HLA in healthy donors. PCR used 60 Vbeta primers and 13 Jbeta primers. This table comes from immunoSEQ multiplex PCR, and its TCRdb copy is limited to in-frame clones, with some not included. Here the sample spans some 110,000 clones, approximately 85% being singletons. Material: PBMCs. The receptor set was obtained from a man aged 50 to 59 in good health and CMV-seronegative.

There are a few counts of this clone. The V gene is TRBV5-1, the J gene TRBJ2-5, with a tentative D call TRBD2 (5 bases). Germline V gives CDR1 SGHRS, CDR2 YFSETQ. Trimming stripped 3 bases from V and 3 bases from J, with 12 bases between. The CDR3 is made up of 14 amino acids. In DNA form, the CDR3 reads TGCGCCAGCAGCTGGACTGGGGTGGAAGAGACCCAGTACTTC. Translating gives CASSWTGVEETQYF.

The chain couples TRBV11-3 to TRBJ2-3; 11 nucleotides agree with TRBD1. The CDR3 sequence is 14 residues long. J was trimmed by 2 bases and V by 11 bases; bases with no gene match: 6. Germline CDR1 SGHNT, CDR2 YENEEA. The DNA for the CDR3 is TGTGCCTCCGGACAGGGGGCCTCCACAGATACGCAGTATTTT. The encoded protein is CASGQGASTDTQYF.

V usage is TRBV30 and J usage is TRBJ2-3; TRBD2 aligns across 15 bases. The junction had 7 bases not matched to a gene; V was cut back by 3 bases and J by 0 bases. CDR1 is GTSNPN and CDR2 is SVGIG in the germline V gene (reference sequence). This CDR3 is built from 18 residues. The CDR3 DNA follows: TGTGCCTGGAGAGGAGGACTAGCGGGGGGGATTAGCACAGATACGCAGTATTTT. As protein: CAWRGGLAGGISTDTQYF.

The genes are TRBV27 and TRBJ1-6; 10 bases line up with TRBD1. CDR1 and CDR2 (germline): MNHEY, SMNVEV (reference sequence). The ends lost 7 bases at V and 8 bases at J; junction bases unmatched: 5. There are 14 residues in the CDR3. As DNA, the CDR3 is TGTGCCAGCACCGGACAGGGGGGATATTCACCCCTCCACTTT. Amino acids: CASTGQGGYSPLHF.

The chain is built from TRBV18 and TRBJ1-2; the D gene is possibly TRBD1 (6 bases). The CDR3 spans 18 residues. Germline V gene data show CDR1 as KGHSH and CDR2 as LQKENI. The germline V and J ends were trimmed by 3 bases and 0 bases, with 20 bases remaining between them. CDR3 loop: CASSPRGTDRVTNYGYTF. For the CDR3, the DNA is TGTGCCAGCTCACCCCGAGGGACGGACAGAGTCACTAACTATGGCTACACCTTC.

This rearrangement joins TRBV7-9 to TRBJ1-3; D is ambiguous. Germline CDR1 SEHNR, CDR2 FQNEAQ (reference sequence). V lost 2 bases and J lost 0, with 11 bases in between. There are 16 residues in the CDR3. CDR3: CASSLTADYSGNTIYF. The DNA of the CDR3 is TGTGCCAGCAGCTTAACGGCGGACTACTCTGGAAACACCATATATTTT.

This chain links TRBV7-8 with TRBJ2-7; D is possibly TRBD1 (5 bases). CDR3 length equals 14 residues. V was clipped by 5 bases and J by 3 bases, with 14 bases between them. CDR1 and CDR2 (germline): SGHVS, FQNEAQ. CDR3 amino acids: CASSHSDRGYEQYV. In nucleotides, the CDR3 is TGTGCCAGCAGCCACTCCGACAGAGGCTACGAGCAGTACGTC.

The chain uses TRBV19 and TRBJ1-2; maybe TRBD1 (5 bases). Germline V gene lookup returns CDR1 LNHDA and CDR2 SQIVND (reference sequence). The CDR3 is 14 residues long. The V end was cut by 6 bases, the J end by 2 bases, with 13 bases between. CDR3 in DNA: TGTGCCAGTAGCTACCAGGGAGGGAACTATGGCTACACCTTC. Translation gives CASSYQGGNYGYTF.

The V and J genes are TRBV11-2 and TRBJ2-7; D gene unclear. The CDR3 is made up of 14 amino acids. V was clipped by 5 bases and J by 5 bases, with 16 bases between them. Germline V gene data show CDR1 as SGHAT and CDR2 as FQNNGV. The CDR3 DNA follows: TGTGCCAGCAGCCCCGGAGACTGGCCTCACGAGCAGTACTTC. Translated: CASSPGDWPHEQYF.

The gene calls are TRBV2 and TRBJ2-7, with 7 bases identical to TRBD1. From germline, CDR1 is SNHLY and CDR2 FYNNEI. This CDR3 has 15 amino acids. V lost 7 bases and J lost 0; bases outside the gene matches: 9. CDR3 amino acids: CASTKEGAASYEQYF. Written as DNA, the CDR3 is TGTGCCAGCACCAAAGAGGGGGCCGCCTCCTACGAGCAGTACTTC.

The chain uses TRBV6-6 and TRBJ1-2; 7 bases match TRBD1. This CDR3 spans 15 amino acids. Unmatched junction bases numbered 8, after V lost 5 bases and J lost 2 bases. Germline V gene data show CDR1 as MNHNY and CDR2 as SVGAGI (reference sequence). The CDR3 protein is CASSHRDRDNYGYTF. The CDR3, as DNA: TGTGCCAGCAGTCACCGGGACAGAGACAACTATGGCTACACCTTC.

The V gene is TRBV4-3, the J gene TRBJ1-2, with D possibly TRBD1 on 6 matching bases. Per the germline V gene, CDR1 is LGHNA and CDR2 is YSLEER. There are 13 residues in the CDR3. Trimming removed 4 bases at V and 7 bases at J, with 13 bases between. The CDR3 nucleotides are TGCGCCAGCAGCCTGGTAACAGGGATTGGCTACACCTTC. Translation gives CASSLVTGIGYTF.